Below, one T cell receptor (beta chain) is given with its context. The data were obtained in a study of blood T cell repertoires in COVID-19. The CDR3 runs 16 residues. Germline V CDR1 and CDR2: MNHNY, SVGAGI (reference sequence). V lost 4 bases and J lost 4; bases outside the gene matches: 8. Method: immunoSEQ multiplex PCR; TCRdb's copy keeps in-frame clones and lacks some. The sample gives 250,000 to 300,000 clones, roughly 86% of which show up once; around 5.1% is in the top ten. Input material: peripheral blood. The sequence derives from a woman aged 60-70 years with COVID-19, enrolled during active disease. The chain carries TRBV6-6 and TRBJ2-7, with TRBD2 matching 12 bases. CDR3 sequence: CASSWASGRAGYEQYF. CDR3 DNA sequence: TGTGCCAGCAGTTGGGCTAGCGGGAGGGCCGGGTACGAGCAGTACTTC.